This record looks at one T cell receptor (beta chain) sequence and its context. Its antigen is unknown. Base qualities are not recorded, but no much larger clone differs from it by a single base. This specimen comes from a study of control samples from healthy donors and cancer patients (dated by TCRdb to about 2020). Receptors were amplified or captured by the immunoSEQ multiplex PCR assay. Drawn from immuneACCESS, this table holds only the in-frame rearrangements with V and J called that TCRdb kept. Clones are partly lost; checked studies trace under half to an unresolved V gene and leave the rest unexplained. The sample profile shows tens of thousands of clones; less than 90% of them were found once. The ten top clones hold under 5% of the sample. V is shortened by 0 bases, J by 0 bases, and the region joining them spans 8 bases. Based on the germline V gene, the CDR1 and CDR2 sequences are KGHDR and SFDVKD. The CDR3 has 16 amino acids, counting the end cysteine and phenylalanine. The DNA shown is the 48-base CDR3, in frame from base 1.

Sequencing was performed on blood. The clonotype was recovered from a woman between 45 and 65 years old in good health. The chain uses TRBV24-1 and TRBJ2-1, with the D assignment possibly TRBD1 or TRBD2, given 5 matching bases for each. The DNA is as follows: TGTGCCACCAGTGATTTGGGGGGAGACTCCTACAATGAGCAGTTCTTC. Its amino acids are CATSDLGGDSYNEQFF.